This T cell receptor beta chain came from a study of T cell responses to AZD1222 COVID-19 vaccine. With V trimmed by 8 bases and J by 1 base, 5 bases remained unmatched. The CDR3 has 14 residues. Germline V gives CDR1 LNHDA, CDR2 SQIVND (reference sequence). Sequencing used immunoSEQ multiplex PCR; TCRdb keeps in-frame clones, though not all of them. The sample consists of around 140,000 clones, around nine tenths of them appearing once. This receptor was identified in an adult in good health. Sequencing was performed on peripheral blood, taken on day 0 of AZD1222 vaccination. The rearrangement uses TRBV19 and TRBJ1-5; 7 bases fit TRBD1. CDR3 amino acids: CASGVQGSNQPQHF. DNA of the CDR3: TGTGCCAGTGGTGTACAGGGGAGCAATCAGCCCCAGCATTTT. Combining the CDR3 with reference TRBV19 and TRBJ1-5 gives the whole variable domain DGGITQSPKYLFRKEGQNVTLSCEQNLNHDAMYWYRQDPGQGLRLIYYSQIVNDFQKGDIAEGYSVSREKKESFPLTVTSAQKNPTAFYLCASGVQGSNQPQHFGDGTRLSIL.